A selection of T cell receptor beta chains follows, all from one sample in a study of shared clonotypes between healthy human individuals. TCRdb keeps only in-frame clones here, not all; method: immunoSEQ multiplex PCR. The sample contains roughly 2.4 million clones, approximately 94% of which appear only once. The specimen sequenced was naive CD4+ T cells sorted from blood. These TCRs come from a young man in good health. Each CDR3 is given with its conserved first and last residue. D genes are given only for firm matches. Expanded clones are given a class, and other clones once, few, many or no size at all.

J	V	D	size	DNA	CDR3
TRBJ1-4	TRBV7-8	TRBD1	-	TGTGCCAGCAGCCGAAGACCACGGACAGGGGATTCTACTAATGAAAAACTGTTTTTT	CASSRRPRTGDSTNEKLFF
TRBJ2-3	TRBV9	-	-	TGTGCCAGCAAAGGGGAAGATAGCACAGATACGCAGTATTTT	CASKGEDSTDTQYF
TRBJ1-5	TRBV6-1	-	-	TGTGCCAGCAGTGAAGGACAGGTCAATCAGCCCCAGCATTTT	CASSEGQVNQPQHF
TRBJ1-1	TRBV5-1	-	-	TGCGCCAGCAGCTTGTTAAGGGGACGGGCCCATGAGGAAGCTTTCTTT	CASSLLRGRAHEEAFF
TRBJ1-6	TRBV27	-	-	TGTGCCAGCACCTTCTCAGGGTCCTATAATTCACCCCTCCACTTT	CASTFSGSYNSPLHF
TRBJ1-4	TRBV6-5	TRBD1	-	TGTGCCAGCAGTAGTCAGGGGGTTGAAAAACTGTTTTTT	CASSSQGVEKLFF
TRBJ2-7	TRBV6-5	-	-	TGTGCCAGCGGCAGAGGAATAACCTACGAGCAGTACTTC	CASGRGITYEQYF
TRBJ2-5	TRBV11-2	-	-	TGTGCCAGCAGGGGGGCGGGGACCGAGGAGACCCAGTACTTC	CASRGAGTEETQYF
TRBJ1-4	TRBV19	-	-	TGTGCCAGTAGTAGGACAACTAATGAAAAACTGTTTTTT	CASSRTTNEKLFF
TRBJ2-7	TRBV6-5	-	-	TGTGCCAGCAGTTTAGCAGGAGGCGAGCAGTACTTC	CASSLAGGEQYF
TRBJ1-3	TRBV6-1	-	-	TGTGCCAGCAGTGGGGACGGATTAGGAAAGAACACCATATATTTT	CASSGDGLGKNTIYF
TRBJ1-3	TRBV11-3	-	-	TGTGCCAGCAGCTTAGATTTCAACTCTGGAAACACCATATATTTT	CASSLDFNSGNTIYF
TRBJ1-5	TRBV15	-	-	TGTGCCACCAGCAGAGCTTATGACAGTAGCAATCAGCCCCAGCATTTT	CATSRAYDSSNQPQHF
TRBJ1-1	TRBV6-1	-	-	TGTGCCAGCACTTGGGGGGCCGGTAACACTGAAGCTTTCTTT	CASTWGAGNTEAFF
TRBJ2-7	TRBV5-1	-	-	TGCGCCAGCAGCTTGAGCCTGACTCATGGCTACGAGCAGTACTTC	CASSLSLTHGYEQYF
TRBJ2-2	TRBV2	-	-	TGTGCCAGCAGTGAAGCAGCCAGGGTCTCCGGGGAGCTGTTTTTT	CASSEAARVSGELFF
TRBJ1-4	TRBV7-9	TRBD1	-	TGTGCCAGCAGCTTAGCTGGGACAGTAGGTGAAAAACTGTTTTTT	CASSLAGTVGEKLFF
TRBJ2-3	TRBV13	-	-	TGTGCCAGCAGCTTAGGACCCCTCCCAGGATCGGATACGCAGTATTTT	CASSLGPLPGSDTQYF
TRBJ2-5	TRBV30	TRBD2	once	TGTGCCGGACGGGGGGGGCCGGGAGAGACCCAGTACTTC	CAGRGGPGETQYF
TRBJ1-4	TRBV4-1	-	-	TGCGCCAGCAGCCATGACATCAATGAAAAACTGTTTTTT	CASSHDINEKLFF
TRBJ2-3	TRBV7-2	-	-	TGTGCCAGCAGCCCCGGAGGCTTCACAGATACGCAGTATTTT	CASSPGGFTDTQYF
TRBJ1-5	TRBV6-1	-	-	TGTGCCAGTATTTTCGGGGGGAGCGATCAGCCCCAGCATTTT	CASIFGGSDQPQHF
TRBJ2-7	TRBV7-2	-	-	TGTGCCAGCAGCTTAGAGGCGGTTTACGAGCAGTACTTC	CASSLEAVYEQYF